This T cell receptor beta chain was recorded in a study of T-cell reconstitution after alpha-beta-depleted transplantation in children. Unique molecular identifiers were incorporated when the TCRbeta library was constructed. TCRdb reprocessed the PCR reads via MiXCR and lists one record per CDR3 protein. The sample contains about 260,000 distinct CDR3 sequences, roughly 7.7% of which appear only once. The CDR3 consists of 20 residues. Germline loops: CDR1 SGHNT, CDR2 YYREEE (reference sequence). V was shortened by 1 base and J by 0 bases, with 23 bases between the two germline ends. At least ten counts were recorded for this clonotype.

This specimen consisted of PBMCs, mostly from graft donor cells, obtained 180 days after TCRalphabeta/CD19-depleted stem cell transplant. This clonotype was obtained from a male patient under 18 who had a stem cell transplant for acute lymphoblastic leukemia, so the T cells may come from the graft donor. V usage is TRBV5-4 and J usage is TRBJ2-4; D may be TRBD1 (6 bases). The CDR3 loop reads CASSLSVRRVRGEAKNIQYF. The DNA of the CDR3 is TGTGCCAGCAGCTTGAGTGTGCGGAGAGTCAGGGGCGAAGCCAAAAACATTCAGTACTTC.